The entry below describes one TCR beta chain. Its antigen is not known. TCRdb keeps only in-frame clones here, not all; method: immunoSEQ multiplex PCR. The sample includes 800,000 to 950,000 clones, 96% of them seen just once. Selected positively for CCR7 and CD45RO-negative, naive CD8 cells excluded terminally differentiated effector memory CD45RA+ cells. Nashville, Tennessee was home to all donors, each a Caucasian adult. The data are from a study of shared clonotypes between healthy human individuals. General study points: Estimated clonotype richness was generally higher in naive than memory subsets. Investigators collected only blood, and repertoires in tissues likely differ. Generation probabilities of non-shared clonotypes were lower (relative to those shared by all four donors).

Looked up from germline, CDR1 is SGHNT and CDR2 is YYREEE (reference sequence). Between the trimmed V and J ends, which lost 6 bases and 4 bases, there was a span of 22 bases. The CDR3 has 16 amino acids. The chain employs TRBV5-4 and TRBJ2-5, with D maybe TRBD1 (6 bases). What was sequenced was naive CD8+ T cells sorted from blood. The TCR sequence derives from a young man in good health. The CDR3: CASTLSPTGFGETQYF. The DNA of the CDR3 is TGTGCCAGCACCCTTTCTCCAACAGGGTTTGGAGAGACCCAGTACTTC.